One and the same sample provided the 25 T cell receptor beta chains below, sequenced in a study of T cell responses to AZD1222 COVID-19 vaccine. Profiled with immunoSEQ multiplex PCR; TCRdb holds only in-frame clones, not every one. The sample holds about 100,000 clones, roughly 89% seen once. Sequencing used peripheral blood, obtained on day 0 of AZD1222 vaccination. These receptors were collected from an adult in good health.

The chain is built from TRBV12-3 or TRBV12-4 and TRBJ2-2, with D unclear. V lost 8 bases and J lost 1, with 2 bases in between. The CDR3 is 11 amino acids. Here the CDR3 reads CASQNTGELFF. CDR3 in DNA: TGTGCCAGCCAGAACACCGGGGAGCTGTTTTTT.

The V call is TRBV7-9, the J call TRBJ1-6; D remains ambiguous. Trimming stripped 4 bases from V and 8 bases from J, with 15 bases between. The CDR3 extends over 15 amino acids. The germline gives CDR1 SEHNR, CDR2 FQNEAQ (reference sequence). The CDR3 DNA reads TGTGCCAGCAGCTCTGATACATCCTGGGATTCACCCCTCCACTTT. Residues: CASSSDTSWDSPLHF.

V gene TRBV14 combines with J gene TRBJ2-1; D is perhaps TRBD1 or TRBD2 (6 bases each). Trimming shortened V by 4 bases and J by 9 bases, and 16 bases separated the two germline ends. CDR1 and CDR2 (germline): SGHDN, FVKESK. CDR3 length equals 14 residues. The chain's CDR3 is CASSLLLGGPEQFF. The CDR3 DNA is TGTGCCAGCAGCCTACTCTTAGGGGGGCCTGAGCAGTTCTTC.

The chain uses TRBV10-3 and TRBJ1-6; 10 bases fit TRBD1. V dropped 6 bases and J dropped 5; count of bases not matched to a gene: 7. Germline V lookup: CDR1 ENHRY, CDR2 SYGVKD. CDR3 length: 16 amino acids. The CDR3, as DNA: TGTGCCATCAGAGGGGGCGGGACAGGGGATAATTCACCCCTCCACTTT. Its translation is CAIRGGGTGDNSPLHF.

This clone was recorded only once. The CDR3 nucleotides read TGTGCCAGCAGCCGGGGCAACTTGGAGACCCAGTACTTC. It yields the protein CASSRGNLETQYF. The V and J genes are TRBV3-1 (or the pseudogene TRBV3-2) and TRBJ2-5, with D possibly TRBD1 on 5 matching bases. The CDR3 loop spans 13 amino acids. V lost 4 bases and J 5 bases, leaving 11 bases between the germline ends. Germline CDR1 and CDR2: LGHDT and YNNKEL (reference sequence).

V and J are TRBV7-9 and TRBJ1-1; D unclear. The CDR3 length is 13 residues. Germline-derived CDR1 and CDR2 are SEHNR and FQNEAQ (reference sequence). With 5 bases removed from V and 1 base from J, the gap between germline ends came to 8 bases. CDR3 bases: TGTGCCAGCAGCACCCGACAGAACACTGAAGCTTTCTTT. Translated: CASSTRQNTEAFF.

This chain connects TRBV9 to TRBJ2-3, with 8 bases lining up with TRBD1. The J segment lost 2 bases and the V segment lost 4 bases, leaving 3 bases of the junction unmatched. Germline CDR1 and CDR2: SGDLS and YYNGEE. The CDR3 sequence is 14 residues long. The CDR3 DNA is TGTGCCAGCAGCCCGGGACAGGTCACAGATACGCAGTATTTT. Translation: CASSPGQVTDTQYF.

The chain links TRBV19 to TRBJ1-3, with no clear D. V lost 9 bases to trimming and J lost 0 bases, with 12 bases between them. The CDR3 runs to 14 residues. The germline V gene has CDR1 LNHDA and CDR2 SQIVND (reference sequence). CDR3: CASRPNFSGNTIYF. CDR3 DNA sequence: TGTGCCAGCCGACCGAATTTCTCTGGAAACACCATATATTTT.

The V call is TRBV2, the J call TRBJ2-7; D uncertain. The CDR3 consists of 11 residues. Germline V gene data show CDR1 as SNHLY and CDR2 as FYNNEI. The V and J ends lost 6 bases and 2 bases respectively, with 5 bases between them. CDR3: CASSVTYEQYF. The CDR3 nucleotides read TGTGCCAGCAGCGTCACCTACGAGCAGTACTTC.

This clone was seen only a few times. Other DNA sequences of this sample code for an identical CDR3. J is TRBJ2-2 and V is TRBV7-3; D is unclear. The CDR3 is 15 residues long. CDR1 and CDR2 (germline): SGHTA, FQGTGA. V dropped 2 bases and J dropped 0 bases, with 7 bases sitting between them. CDR3 sequence reads: CASSLYGSNTGELFF. The CDR3 DNA follows: TGTGCCAGCAGCTTATACGGGTCGAACACCGGGGAGCTGTTTTTT.

Points on this clone: Relative to the germline gene, one junction end is altered; a read error may explain this. The CDR3 protein is CASSLGQGTGTQYF. Written as DNA, the CDR3 is TGCGCCAGCAGCTTGGGACAGGGAACAGGTACGCAGTATTTT. This rearrangement joins TRBV5-1 to TRBJ2-3; 7 bases agree with TRBD1. Germline lookup yields CDR1 SGHRS and CDR2 YFSETQ. The CDR3 covers 14 residues.

V gene TRBV7-9 combines with J gene TRBJ1-2; 7 nucleotides match TRBD1. The V segment lost 3 bases and the J segment 4 bases; nucleotides outside the gene matches: 5. CDR1 is SEHNR and CDR2 is FQNEAQ in the germline V gene (reference sequence). The CDR3 is 14 amino acids. CDR3 amino acids: CASSLDRSGYGYTF. CDR3 in DNA: TGTGCCAGCAGCTTGGACAGGTCGGGCTATGGCTACACCTTC.

CDR3 coding DNA: TGTGCCAGCTCACCACTTCAGGGGAGGGATTCACCCCTCCACTTT. This translates into CASSPLQGRDSPLHF. The chain carries TRBV18 and TRBJ1-6; TRBD1 is a possible D gene (6 bases). Per germline, CDR1 KGHSH and CDR2 LQKENI. CDR3 size: 15 residues. With 1 base removed from V and 8 bases from J, the gap between germline ends came to 12 bases. The full variable domain, its missing parts supplied by reference TRBV18 and TRBJ1-6, is NAGVMQNPRHLVRRRGQEARLRCSPMKGHSHVYWYRQLPEEGLKFMVYLQKENIIDESGMPKERFSAEFPKEGPSILRIQQVVRGDSAAYFCASSPLQGRDSPLHFGNGTRLTVT.

The chain recombines TRBV15 with TRBJ1-1, with TRBD1 matching over 9 bases. After removal of 2 bases from V and 11 bases from J, the junction contained 9 bases not matched to a gene. The CDR3 sequence is 14 residues long. CDR1 is LNHNV and CDR2 is YYDKDF in the germline V gene (reference sequence). The CDR3 region has the DNA TGTGCCACCAGCAGATGGGACAGGGCCGAGTGGGCTTTCTTT. This gives the protein CATSRWDRAEWAFF.

Only a few counts were recorded for this clone. The chain recombines TRBV3-1 (or the pseudogene TRBV3-2) with TRBJ1-4; no definite D call. This CDR3 is 16 amino acids long. V was cut by 3 bases and J by 0 bases, with 11 bases left in between. Germline assignment: CDR1 LGHDT and CDR2 YNNKEL (reference sequence). CDR3 coding DNA: TGTGCCAGCAGCCAGGGGAACATTGCAACTAATGAAAAACTGTTTTTT. Translated, it gives CASSQGNIATNEKLFF.

This clone was found once. The J gene is TRBJ1-5, the V gene TRBV18; D is unresolved. There are 14 residues in the CDR3. CDR1 KGHSH and CDR2 LQKENI come from the germline V gene. Deletions cut 3 bases from V and 1 base from J, with 7 bases between. CDR3: CASSPNLSNQPQHF. For the CDR3, the DNA is TGTGCCAGCTCACCTAACTTAAGCAATCAGCCCCAGCATTTT.

The chain combines TRBV30 with TRBJ2-3; D gene uncertain. The V end lost 6 bases, the J end lost 6 bases, and 10 bases lay between the germline ends. Germline assignment: CDR1 GTSNPN and CDR2 SVGIG (reference sequence). This CDR3 has 11 residues. As DNA, the CDR3 is TGTGCCTGCGAGGCGGTGGATACGCAGTATTTT. This gives the protein CACEAVDTQYF.

This chain joins TRBV12-3 or TRBV12-4 and TRBJ1-2, with unresolved D. The CDR3 length is 13 residues. Trimming took off 0 bases at V and 5 bases at J, with 7 bases between the two ends. CDR3 nucleotides: TGTGCCAGCAGTTTAGCGTCGGGGTATGGCTACACCTTC. Residues: CASSLASGYGYTF.

In DNA, the CDR3 is TGTGCCAGCAGCCAAATGCGGGGGACAGATACGCAGTATTTT. This gives the protein CASSQMRGTDTQYF. The J gene is TRBJ2-3, the V gene TRBV4-2, with 7 bases aligning to TRBD2. The germline V gene encodes CDR1 LGHNA and CDR2 YNFKEQ. V trimming: 2 bases; J trimming: 3 bases; junction bases outside the gene matches: 2. The CDR3 loop spans 14 amino acids.

The chain employs TRBV2 and TRBJ1-4; D gene unclear. Per the germline V gene, CDR1 is SNHLY and CDR2 is FYNNEI. The CDR3 runs to 17 residues. As DNA, the CDR3 is TGTGCGGCGACCTTACCACTTGACTCCTGGCAGGCACAGAAACTGTTTTTT. This translates into CAATLPLDSWQAQKLFF.

The rearrangement joins TRBV6-2 or TRBV6-3 to TRBJ2-5, with D perhaps matching TRBD1 (7 bases). Looked up from germline, CDR1 is MNHEY and CDR2 is SVGEGT. This CDR3 is built from 15 residues. The V gene lost 4 bases and the J gene lost 9 bases, with 21 bases spanning the gap. In DNA form, the CDR3 reads TGTGCCAGCAGTTTCGACAGGGCGGGGATAGGCGCCCAGTACTTC. This encodes CASSFDRAGIGAQYF.

The chain employs TRBV7-8 and TRBJ1-1; D remains ambiguous. The CDR3 loop spans 17 amino acids. CDR1 is SGHVS and CDR2 is FQNEAQ in the germline V gene. Trimming removed 3 bases at V and 1 base at J, with 18 bases between. The CDR3 loop is CASSLGGRIHPNTEAFF. The DNA of the CDR3 is TGTGCCAGCAGCTTGGGAGGGAGGATACACCCGAACACTGAAGCTTTCTTT.

This clone was seen once. The chain employs TRBV6-5 and TRBJ2-6, with a tentative D call TRBD1 (5 bases). The germline V gene encodes CDR1 MNHEY and CDR2 SVGAGI. This CDR3 has 14 amino acids. Trimming took 4 bases from V and 1 from J, leaving 5 bases between them. The CDR3 sequence: CASSSGSGANVLTF. The CDR3 DNA reads as TGTGCCAGCAGTTCAGGGTCTGGGGCCAACGTCCTGACTTTC.

This rearrangement joins TRBV6-5 to TRBJ2-1, with D unresolved. V lost 6 bases to trimming and J lost 6 bases, with 15 bases between them. The germline gives CDR1 MNHEY, CDR2 SVGAGI. The CDR3 sequence is 14 residues long. The CDR3 here is CASRKSSGSNEQFF. CDR3 coding DNA: TGTGCCAGCAGAAAGAGTTCTGGATCCAATGAGCAGTTCTTC.

The chain combines TRBV7-9 with TRBJ1-4, with D uncertain. The CDR3 has 16 residues. Germline values: CDR1 SEHNR, CDR2 FQNEAQ (reference sequence). The V end lost 5 bases, the J end lost 0 bases, and 13 bases lay between the germline ends. CDR3 bases: TGTGCCAGCAGCCCAACGTGGGGTGCAACTAATGAAAAACTGTTTTTT. Its protein is CASSPTWGATNEKLFF. The full variable domain, rest sourced from reference TRBV7-9 and TRBJ1-4, is DTGVSQNPRHKITKRGQNVTFRCDPISEHNRLYWYRQTLGQGPEFLTYFQNEAQLEKSRLLSDRFSAERPKGSFSTLEIQRTEQGDSAMYLCASSPTWGATNEKLFFGSGTQLSVL.